This T cell receptor (beta chain) was sequenced during a study of CD8 T cells in ankylosing spondylitis. Study-level results: Some motif variants had been reported before (in reactive arthritis synovial fluid and blood). Seemingly characteristic of ankylosing spondylitis blood was a TCR beta motif consisting of under ten highly homologous variants. According to the report, clones linked to the disease were significantly enriched in matched synovial fluid samples taken from ankylosing spondylitis patients.

By quantitative 5'-RACE with molecular barcodes, the TCR beta libraries were made. TCRdb fed the 5' RACE reads into MiXCR, producing one record per CDR3 protein. Of about 240,000 distinct CDR3 sequences listed, around a tenth are singletons. The CDR3 runs to 18 residues. Germline trimming cut 7 bases from V and 3 bases from J; bases unmatched to any gene: 11. CDR1 is MNHEY and CDR2 is SMNVEV in the germline V gene (reference sequence). This clonotype has at least ten counts. No antigen is known for it. The source is a male donor with ankylosing spondylitis or in good health (not recorded which). This rearrangement joins TRBV27 to TRBJ2-1, with 14 nucleotides matching TRBD2. Sequences were obtained from blood, either unsorted or a sorted T cell fraction (not recorded which). The CDR3 nucleotides are TGTGCCAGCATAACCGGGACTAGCGGGAGTTCGTTCTACAATGAGCAGTTCTTC. Translated: CASITGTSGSSFYNEQFF.